This is a list of T cell receptor beta chains from one sample in a study of blood T cell repertoires in COVID-19. Method: immunoSEQ multiplex PCR; TCRdb's copy keeps in-frame clones and lacks some. The data contain 430,000 or so clones, approximately 90% of them seen just once; the ten biggest clones take up about 1.5%. The sequenced material came from PBMCs or T cells enriched from blood (not recorded which). The source is a woman under 30 who had been exposed to COVID-19. CDR3s include the opening cysteine and the closing phenylalanine or tryptophan. Fields, in order: J gene, clone size, D gene, V gene, CDR3 protein, CDR3 DNA. D genes are given only for firm matches. Clone size is not always given. Where it is, it says once, few, many or a class for expanded clones.

TRBJ2-1 | once | TRBD2 | TRBV4-2 | CASSPLAGGYNEQFF | TGTGCCAGCAGCCCGCTAGCGGGGGGGTACAATGAGCAGTTCTTC
TRBJ1-1 | once | TRBD1 | TRBV5-6 | CASSLRGLTEAFF | TGTGCCAGCAGCTTGAGGGGGCTCACTGAAGCTTTCTTT
TRBJ1-4 | . | TRBD1 | TRBV2 | CASKGTGANEKLFF | TGTGCCAGCAAGGGGACAGGGGCAAACGAAAAACTGTTTTTT
TRBJ2-7 | . | TRBD2 | TRBV5-5 | CASSPTSGSAYEQYF | TGTGCCAGCAGCCCTACTAGCGGCTCGGCCTACGAGCAGTACTTC
TRBJ1-1 | . | . | TRBV18 | CASSPLRVGGTEAFF | TGTGCCAGCTCACCACTAAGGGTCGGAGGGACTGAAGCTTTCTTT
TRBJ1-2 | . | . | TRBV29-1 | CSVGQNYGYTF | TGCAGCGTTGGACAAAACTATGGCTACACCTTC
TRBJ1-5 | . | TRBD1 | TRBV25-1 | CASSVQSTGLCNQPQHF | TGTGCCAGCAGTGTTCAATCGACAGGGTTGTGCAATCAGCCCCAGCATTTT
TRBJ1-2 | . | . | TRBV28 | CASSLETGRYGYTF | TGTGCCAGCAGTTTAGAGACAGGCCGGTATGGCTACACCTTC
TRBJ2-5 | . | . | TRBV7-6 | CASSLAPGGGQTQYF | TGTGCCAGCAGCTTAGCGCCAGGGGGAGGACAGACCCAGTACTTC
TRBJ2-7 | . | TRBD2 | TRBV11-2 | CASSSPGGRIYEQYF | TGTGCCAGCAGCTCCCCAGGCGGGAGGATCTACGAGCAGTACTTC
TRBJ2-3 | . | . | TRBV5-1 | CASSLVGRPDTQYF | TGCGCCAGCAGCTTGGTCGGGAGACCAGATACGCAGTATTTT
TRBJ1-1 | . | . | TRBV14 | CASSQDSRWTEAFF | TGTGCCAGCAGCCAAGATAGCCGGTGGACTGAAGCTTTCTTT
TRBJ1-5 | . | . | TRBV18 | CASTSGRTDNQPQHF | TGTGCCAGCACATCAGGCAGGACTGACAATCAGCCCCAGCATTTT
TRBJ2-2 | . | . | TRBV4-2 | CASSQFSDRSTGELFF | TGTGCCAGCAGCCAATTCTCCGACAGGTCTACCGGGGAGCTGTTTTTT
TRBJ1-5 | . | TRBD1 | TRBV6-5 | CASSRDRGSQPQHF | TGTGCCAGCAGTCGAGACAGGGGGAGCCAGCCCCAGCATTTT
TRBJ2-7 | . | . | TRBV6-5 | CASRDGTSSYEQYF | TGTGCCAGCAGAGATGGGACAAGCTCCTACGAGCAGTACTTC
TRBJ1-5 | . | . | TRBV28 | CASSWGEGNQPQHF | TGTGCCAGCAGTTGGGGGGAGGGCAATCAGCCCCAGCATTTT
TRBJ2-7 | . | TRBD1 | TRBV6-5 | CASSPRGTGTIEQYF | TGTGCCAGCAGCCCAAGGGGGACAGGCACAATCGAGCAGTACTTC